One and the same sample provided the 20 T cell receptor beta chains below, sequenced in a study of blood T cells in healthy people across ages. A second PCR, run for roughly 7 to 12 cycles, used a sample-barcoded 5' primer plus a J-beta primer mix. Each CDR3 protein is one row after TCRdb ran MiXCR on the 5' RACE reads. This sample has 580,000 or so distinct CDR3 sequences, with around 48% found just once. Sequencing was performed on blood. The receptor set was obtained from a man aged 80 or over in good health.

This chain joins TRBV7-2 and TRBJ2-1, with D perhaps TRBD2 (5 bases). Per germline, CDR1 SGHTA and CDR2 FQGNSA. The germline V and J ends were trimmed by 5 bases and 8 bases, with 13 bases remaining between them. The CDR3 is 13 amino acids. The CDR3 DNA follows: TGTGCCAGCAGCGTTACTAGATTCGATGAGCAGTTCTTC. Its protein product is CASSVTRFDEQFF.

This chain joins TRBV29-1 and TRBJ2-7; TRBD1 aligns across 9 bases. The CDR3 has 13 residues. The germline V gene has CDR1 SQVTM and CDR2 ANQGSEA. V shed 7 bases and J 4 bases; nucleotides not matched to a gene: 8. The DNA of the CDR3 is TGCAGCGCAGGACAGGGGAGAAGATACGAGCAGTACTTC. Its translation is CSAGQGRRYEQYF.

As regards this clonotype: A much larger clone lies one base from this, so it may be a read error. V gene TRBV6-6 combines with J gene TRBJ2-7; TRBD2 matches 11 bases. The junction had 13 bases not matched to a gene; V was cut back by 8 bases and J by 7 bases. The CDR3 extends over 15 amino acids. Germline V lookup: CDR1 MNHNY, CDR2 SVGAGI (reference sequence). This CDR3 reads CASGLAGLRSNEQYF. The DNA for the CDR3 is TGTGCCAGCGGACTAGCGGGCCTCAGGAGCAATGAGCAGTACTTC.

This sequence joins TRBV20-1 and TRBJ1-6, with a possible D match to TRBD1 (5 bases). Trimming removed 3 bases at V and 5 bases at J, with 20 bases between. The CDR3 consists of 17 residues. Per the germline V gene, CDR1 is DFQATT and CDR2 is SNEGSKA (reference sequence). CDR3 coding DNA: TGCAGTGCTAGGAAGGGGCAGGGCACTACTAATAATTCACCCCTCCACTTT. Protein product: CSARKGQGTTNNSPLHF.

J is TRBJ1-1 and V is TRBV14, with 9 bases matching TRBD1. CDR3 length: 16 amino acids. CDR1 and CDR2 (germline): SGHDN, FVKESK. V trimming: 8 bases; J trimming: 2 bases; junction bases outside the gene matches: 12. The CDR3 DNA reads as TGTGCCAGCGCTCCCAGGACAGGGGCGGTTAACACTGAAGCTTTCTTT. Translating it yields CASAPRTGAVNTEAFF.

CDR3 loop: CATSRGIGYQETQYF. For the CDR3, the DNA is TGTGCCACCAGCAGAGGAATTGGGTACCAAGAGACCCAGTACTTC. The rearrangement uses TRBV15 and TRBJ2-5; no reliable D call. In germline, CDR1 is LNHNV, CDR2 YYDKDF (reference sequence). CDR3 length equals 15 residues. The V end was cut by 1 base, the J end by 0 bases, with 9 bases between.

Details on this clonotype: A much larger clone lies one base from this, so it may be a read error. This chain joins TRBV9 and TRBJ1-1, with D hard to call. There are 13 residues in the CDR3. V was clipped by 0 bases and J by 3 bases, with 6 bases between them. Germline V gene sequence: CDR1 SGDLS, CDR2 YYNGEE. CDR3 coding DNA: TGTGCCAGCAGCGTAGCGGTGGACACTGAAGCTTTCTTT. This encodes CASSVAVDTEAFF.

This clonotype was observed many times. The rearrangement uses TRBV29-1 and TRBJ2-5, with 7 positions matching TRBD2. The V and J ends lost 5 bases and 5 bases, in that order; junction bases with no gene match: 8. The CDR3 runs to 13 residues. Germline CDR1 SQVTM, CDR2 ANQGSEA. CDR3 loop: CSVPWEGQETQYF. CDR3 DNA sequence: TGCAGCGTTCCCTGGGAGGGCCAGGAGACCCAGTACTTC.

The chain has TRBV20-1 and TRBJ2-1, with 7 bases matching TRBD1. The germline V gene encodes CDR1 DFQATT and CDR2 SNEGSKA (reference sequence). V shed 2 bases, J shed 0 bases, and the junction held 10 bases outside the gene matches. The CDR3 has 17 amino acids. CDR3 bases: TGCAGTGCTAGACCTATGGGGACAGACGACTCCTACAATGAGCAGTTCTTC. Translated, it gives CSARPMGTDDSYNEQFF.

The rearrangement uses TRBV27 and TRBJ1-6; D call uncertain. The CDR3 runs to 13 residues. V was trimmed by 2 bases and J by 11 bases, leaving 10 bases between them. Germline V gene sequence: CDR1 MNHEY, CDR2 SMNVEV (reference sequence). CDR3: CASSLRAGPPLHF. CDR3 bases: TGTGCCAGCAGTTTAAGGGCGGGCCCACCCCTCCACTTT.

CDR3 sequence: CSTNLRGYTF. Written as DNA, the CDR3 is TGCAGCACTAACCTCCGTGGCTACACCTTC. This chain joins TRBV20-1 and TRBJ1-2, with D uncertain. The CDR3 runs 10 residues. Looked up from germline, CDR1 is DFQATT and CDR2 is SNEGSKA (reference sequence).

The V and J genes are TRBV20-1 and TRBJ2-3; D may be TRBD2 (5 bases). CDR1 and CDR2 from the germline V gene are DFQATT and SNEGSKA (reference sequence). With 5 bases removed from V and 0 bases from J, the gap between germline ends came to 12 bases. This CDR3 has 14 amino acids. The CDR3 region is CSAPGGSSTDTQYF. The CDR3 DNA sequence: TGCAGTGCTCCAGGCGGGTCTAGCACAGATACGCAGTATTTT.

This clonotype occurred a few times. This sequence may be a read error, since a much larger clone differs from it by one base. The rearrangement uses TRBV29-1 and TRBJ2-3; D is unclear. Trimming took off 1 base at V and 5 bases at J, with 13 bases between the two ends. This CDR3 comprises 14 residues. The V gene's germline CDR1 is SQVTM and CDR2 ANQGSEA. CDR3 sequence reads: CSVEAPHLGDTQYF. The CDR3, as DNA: TGCAGCGTTGAAGCGCCCCATCTCGGAGATACGCAGTATTTT.

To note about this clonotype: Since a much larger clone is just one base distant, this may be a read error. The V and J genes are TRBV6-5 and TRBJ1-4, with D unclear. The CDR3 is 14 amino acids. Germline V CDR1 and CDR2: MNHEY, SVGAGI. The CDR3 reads CASSHSTGSEKLFF. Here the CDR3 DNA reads TGTGCCAGCAGTCACTCGACGGGTTCTGAAAAACTGTTTTTT.

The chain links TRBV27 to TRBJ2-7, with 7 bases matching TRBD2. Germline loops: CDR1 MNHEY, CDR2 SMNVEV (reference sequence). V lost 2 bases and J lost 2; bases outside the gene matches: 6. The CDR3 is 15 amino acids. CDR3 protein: CASSLSFAGAYEQYF. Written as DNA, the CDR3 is TGTGCCAGCAGTTTAAGTTTCGCGGGAGCCTACGAGCAGTACTTC.

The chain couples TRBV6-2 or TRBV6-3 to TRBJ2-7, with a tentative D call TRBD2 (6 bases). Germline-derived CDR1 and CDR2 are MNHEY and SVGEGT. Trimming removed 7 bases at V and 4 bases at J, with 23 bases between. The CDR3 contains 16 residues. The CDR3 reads CASTRSAGARTYEQYF. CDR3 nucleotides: TGTGCCAGCACGCGATCAGCGGGCGCGCGGACTTACGAGCAGTACTTC.

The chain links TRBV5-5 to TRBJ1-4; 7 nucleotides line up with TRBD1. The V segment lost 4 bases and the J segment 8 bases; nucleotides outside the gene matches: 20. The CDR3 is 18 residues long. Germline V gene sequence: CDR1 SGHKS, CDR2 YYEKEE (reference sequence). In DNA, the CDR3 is TGTGCCAGCAGCGCAAGGAGGGGACAACAGGGGTCCAGAGAAAAACTGTTTTTT. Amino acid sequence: CASSARRGQQGSREKLFF.

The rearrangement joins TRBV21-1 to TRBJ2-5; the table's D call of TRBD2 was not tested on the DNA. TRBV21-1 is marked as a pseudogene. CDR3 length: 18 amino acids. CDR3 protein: CASSEGWDFLQYQETQYF. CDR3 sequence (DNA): TGTGCCAGCAGCGAAGGTTGGGACTTCCTACAGTACCAAGAGACCCAGTACTTC.

DNA for the CDR3: TGTGCCAGTTCCGGGGGTGCCTACAATGAGCAGTTCTTC. Translated: CASSGGAYNEQFF. V gene TRBV6-4 combines with J gene TRBJ2-1; TRBD2 might be the D (6 bases). This CDR3 is built from 13 residues. Germline V gene data show CDR1 as MRHNA and CDR2 as SNTAGT. The V gene lost 9 bases and the J gene lost 2 bases, with 11 bases spanning the gap.

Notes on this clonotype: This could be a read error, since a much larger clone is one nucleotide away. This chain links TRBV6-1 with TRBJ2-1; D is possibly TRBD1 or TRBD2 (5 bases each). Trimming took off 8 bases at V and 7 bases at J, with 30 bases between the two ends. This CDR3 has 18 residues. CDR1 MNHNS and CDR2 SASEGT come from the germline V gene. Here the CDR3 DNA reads TGTGCCAGCCACTCCGGGACCCAATTAGGTGGGTACGTGAATGAGCAGTTCTTC. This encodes CASHSGTQLGGYVNEQFF.